The 27 T cell receptor beta chains reported below all come from one sample, sequenced in a study of blood T cell repertoires in COVID-19. TCRdb's copy holds only in-frame clones and misses some; the assay was immunoSEQ multiplex PCR. The sample lists 300,000 to 500,000 clones; roughly 90% were seen once. The specimen was PBMCs or T cells enriched from blood (not recorded which). The receptors stem from a woman in her 30s with acute COVID-19.

The V and J genes are TRBV7-7 and TRBJ2-2; 7 bases line up with TRBD1. The germline gives CDR1 SSHAT, CDR2 FNYEAQ (reference sequence). J lost 3 bases, V lost 1 base, and 2 bases had no gene match. The CDR3 has 15 amino acids. The chain's CDR3 is CASSLGDRDTGELFF. DNA of the CDR3: TGTGCCAGCAGCTTAGGGGACAGAGACACCGGGGAGCTGTTTTTT.

This sequence joins TRBV7-3 and TRBJ2-5; 7 nucleotides match TRBD1. V gave up 2 bases and J gave up 5 bases; unmatched junction bases: 11. The germline V gene encodes CDR1 SGHTA and CDR2 FQGTGA. This CDR3 is 16 amino acids long. The CDR3 DNA reads TGTGCCAGCAGCTTAGTGGCAGGGGGTACCAGGGAGACCCAGTACTTC. Protein sequence: CASSLVAGGTRETQYF. The full variable domain, completed using reference TRBV7-3 and TRBJ2-5, is GAGVSQTPSNKVTEKGKYVELRCDPISGHTALYWYRQSLGQGPEFLIYFQGTGAADDSGLPNDRFFAVRPEGSVSTLKIQRTERGDSAVYLCASSLVAGGTRETQYFGPGTRLLVL.

The chain combines TRBV3-1 (or the pseudogene TRBV3-2) with TRBJ2-5, with TRBD1 as a possible D gene (6 bases). Trimming stripped 1 base from V and 6 bases from J, with 24 bases between. This CDR3 comprises 18 residues. Germline V CDR1 and CDR2: LGHDT, YNNKEL (reference sequence). For the CDR3, the DNA is TGTGCCAGCAGCCAAGTAAAGGGTGAGGGGACACCGGGCAAGACCCAGTACTTC. This gives the protein CASSQVKGEGTPGKTQYF.

This sequence joins TRBV24-1 and TRBJ1-2; 9 nucleotides line up with TRBD1. V dropped 5 bases and J dropped 5; count of bases not matched to a gene: 5. The CDR3 sequence is 14 residues long. Per germline, CDR1 KGHDR and CDR2 SFDVKD. CDR3 in amino acids: CATSGDREAYGYTF. CDR3 DNA sequence: TGTGCCACCAGTGGGGACAGGGAGGCGTATGGCTACACCTTC.

The chain links TRBV4-1 to TRBJ2-7; no definite D call. Per germline, CDR1 MGHRA and CDR2 YSYEKL. V was trimmed by 0 bases and J by 3 bases, leaving 12 bases between them. There are 15 residues in the CDR3. CDR3 nucleotide sequence: TGCGCCAGCAGCCAAGATAACCAGGAAGACTACGAGCAGTACTTC. Residues: CASSQDNQEDYEQYF.

The chain joins TRBV27 to TRBJ2-7; 7 bases map to TRBD1. The CDR3 consists of 16 residues. The ends lost 5 bases at V and 3 bases at J; junction bases unmatched: 13. Per the germline V gene, CDR1 is MNHEY and CDR2 is SMNVEV (reference sequence). CDR3 amino acids: CASSRQGTQHIYEQYF. The CDR3 DNA sequence: TGTGCCAGCAGTCGACAGGGTACACAGCACATCTACGAGCAGTACTTC.

The gene calls are TRBV7-2 and TRBJ2-3; possibly TRBD2 for D (5 bases). Per germline, CDR1 SGHTA and CDR2 FQGNSA. The CDR3 contains 15 residues. Trimming shortened V by 1 base and J by 2 bases, and 10 bases separated the two germline ends. The CDR3 sequence: CASSLESGPTDTQYF. CDR3 nucleotide sequence: TGTGCCAGCAGCTTAGAAAGCGGCCCCACAGATACGCAGTATTTT.

V and J are TRBV2 and TRBJ2-7; 10 bases agree with TRBD1. Germline CDR1 reads SNHLY; CDR2 reads FYNNEI. The CDR3 consists of 14 residues. V trimming: 6 bases; J trimming: 1 base; junction bases outside the gene matches: 3. The CDR3 protein is CASRRGQGSYEQYF. The CDR3 nucleotides read TGTGCCAGCAGGAGGGGACAGGGGTCCTACGAGCAGTACTTC.

The V and J genes are TRBV5-8 and TRBJ1-6, with 10 bases matching TRBD1. CDR3 length: 17 amino acids. V shed 1 base and J 7 bases; nucleotides not matched to a gene: 8. Germline CDR1 reads SGHTS; CDR2 reads YDEGEE. The CDR3 spells CASSLQKRTGGNSPLHF. The CDR3 DNA follows: TGTGCCAGCAGCTTGCAGAAGAGGACAGGGGGAAATTCACCCCTCCACTTT.

This chain joins TRBV15 and TRBJ2-7; D may be TRBD2 (6 bases). The germline CDR1 and CDR2 sequences are LNHNV and YYDKDF (reference sequence). V was trimmed by 4 bases and J by 6 bases, leaving 16 bases between them. The CDR3 covers 14 residues. CDR3 DNA: TGTGCCACCAGCAAAACGGGACTTCCAGGCGAGCAGTACTTC. Protein: CATSKTGLPGEQYF.

The rearrangement links TRBV19 to TRBJ2-1, with 10 bases that match TRBD2. Germline CDR1 and CDR2: LNHDA and SQIVND (reference sequence). The CDR3 is 16 amino acids. Trimming cost V 3 bases and J 5 bases; bases outside gene matches: 7. The CDR3 sequence: CASSMSLAGAHNEQFF. DNA of the CDR3: TGTGCCAGTAGTATGAGCCTAGCGGGGGCCCACAATGAGCAGTTCTTC.

V usage is TRBV5-1 and J usage is TRBJ1-2, with D uncertain. This CDR3 has 14 amino acids. V dropped 4 bases and J dropped 3 bases, with 13 bases sitting between them. The germline V gene encodes CDR1 SGHRS and CDR2 YFSETQ. The CDR3 DNA follows: TGCGCCAGCAGCCCCGGGCTGAGGGACTATGGCTACACCTTC. It is translated as CASSPGLRDYGYTF.

This clone appeared once. The chain employs TRBV5-4 and TRBJ2-2; D possibly corresponds to TRBD1 (6 bases). Germline loops: CDR1 SGHNT, CDR2 YYREEE (reference sequence). The CDR3 spans 15 residues. Deletions cut 2 bases from V and 2 bases from J, with 10 bases between. CDR3 in DNA: TGTGCCAGCAGCTTATCACAGGGCAACACCGGGGAGCTGTTTTTT. This encodes CASSLSQGNTGELFF.

This clone came up once. The chain employs TRBV2 and TRBJ2-7; TRBD1 is a possible D gene (5 bases). CDR1 is SNHLY and CDR2 is FYNNEI in the germline V gene. The CDR3 spans 14 residues. Trimming cost V 2 bases and J 5 bases, with 13 bases left between them. This chain's CDR3 is CASSETGLLHEQYF. Written as DNA, the CDR3 is TGTGCCAGCAGTGAAACAGGCCTCCTCCACGAGCAGTACTTC.

The chain recombines TRBV3-1 (or the pseudogene TRBV3-2) with TRBJ1-2; TRBD1 agrees at 8 bases. CDR3 size: 17 residues. Germline CDR1 is LGHDT and CDR2 is YNNKEL (reference sequence). V shed 0 bases, J shed 1 base, and the junction held 7 bases outside the gene matches. The CDR3 spells CASSQESLTGVNYGYTF. The CDR3 nucleotides read TGTGCCAGCAGCCAAGAGTCTTTGACAGGGGTTAACTATGGCTACACCTTC.

This sequence joins TRBV7-3 and TRBJ1-3; 7 bases agree with TRBD1. The V gene end was trimmed by 10 bases and the J gene end by 0 bases; junction bases not matched to a gene: 18. The length of the CDR3 is 18 residues. CDR1 is SGHTA and CDR2 is FQGTGA in the germline V gene. CDR3: CAIKSDRFEGISGNTIYF. In DNA form, the CDR3 reads TGTGCCATCAAATCGGACAGGTTTGAGGGGATCTCTGGAAACACCATATATTTT.

The chain couples TRBV27 to TRBJ2-7; 7 bases map to TRBD1. Germline V gives CDR1 MNHEY, CDR2 SMNVEV (reference sequence). Trimming took 5 bases from V and 0 from J; bases not matched to a gene: 7. This CDR3 region has 15 residues. CDR3 bases: TGTGCCAGCAGTCCGAAGACAGGGTTCTCCTACGAGCAGTACTTC. Its protein is CASSPKTGFSYEQYF.

The chain is built from TRBV7-7 and TRBJ2-5, with a weak D call TRBD1 (6 bases). Germline V gene sequence: CDR1 SSHAT, CDR2 FNYEAQ (reference sequence). With 5 bases removed from V and 5 bases from J, the gap between germline ends came to 15 bases. This CDR3 has 14 amino acids. CDR3 in DNA: TGTGCCAGCAGCCCCGAACAGGGTAGCGAGACCCAGTACTTC. As protein: CASSPEQGSETQYF.

The chain joins TRBV19 to TRBJ1-5; no definite D call. Germline V lookup: CDR1 LNHDA, CDR2 SQIVND (reference sequence). This CDR3 is 13 amino acids long. V gave up 6 bases and J gave up 5 bases, with 11 bases separating them. The DNA of the CDR3 is TGTGCCAGTAGGCGGGTGGAGTATCAGCCCCAGCATTTT. Protein product: CASRRVEYQPQHF.

In this sample, this clone turned up a few times. The chain is built from TRBV19 and TRBJ1-5, with a tentative D call TRBD1 (5 bases). CDR3 length: 14 residues. The V gene's germline CDR1 is LNHDA and CDR2 SQIVND (reference sequence). Trimming shortened V by 9 bases and J by 4 bases, and 16 bases separated the two germline ends. CDR3 region: CASNAWGLNQPQHF. CDR3 nucleotide sequence: TGTGCCAGCAATGCCTGGGGCCTGAATCAGCCCCAGCATTTT.

The table lists this clone with a count of one. The rearrangement joins TRBV6-1 to TRBJ1-2, with 7 bases that match TRBD1. CDR1 is MNHNS, CDR2 SASEGT, per germline. V shed 2 bases, J shed 0 bases, and the junction held 6 bases outside the gene matches. The CDR3 extends over 16 amino acids. This chain's CDR3 is CASSEMTGPTNYGYTF. The CDR3 DNA sequence: TGTGCCAGCAGTGAAATGACAGGGCCGACTAACTATGGCTACACCTTC.

The rearrangement joins TRBV5-4 to TRBJ2-1, with 11 nucleotides matching TRBD1. V was clipped by 4 bases and J by 4 bases; unmatched bases: 7. Germline CDR1 SGHNT, CDR2 YYREEE (reference sequence). The CDR3 has 16 amino acids. CDR3: CASSAPGQGVYNEQFF. In DNA, the CDR3 is TGTGCCAGCAGCGCCCCGGGACAGGGGGTATACAATGAGCAGTTCTTC.

The V and J genes are TRBV7-9 and TRBJ2-3; 12 bases match TRBD2. The V segment lost 3 bases and the J segment 5 bases; nucleotides outside the gene matches: 9. The CDR3 runs to 17 residues. The germline V gene has CDR1 SEHNR and CDR2 FQNEAQ (reference sequence). The CDR3 nucleotides are TGTGCCAGCAGCTTTGGTGCTAGCGGGGGGGCCATAGATACGCAGTATTTT. Translating gives CASSFGASGGAIDTQYF. The full variable domain, rest sourced from reference TRBV7-9 and TRBJ2-3, is DTGVSQNPRHKITKRGQNVTFRCDPISEHNRLYWYRQTLGQGPEFLTYFQNEAQLEKSRLLSDRFSAERPKGSFSTLEIQRTEQGDSAMYLCASSFGASGGAIDTQYFGPGTRLTVL.

The chain is built from TRBV6-5 and TRBJ1-5; D is ambiguous. This CDR3 is built from 14 residues. Germline assignment: CDR1 MNHEY and CDR2 SVGAGI. Trimming left V 0 bases short and J 5 bases short, with 8 bases between. The CDR3 loop is CASSYSIQYQPQHF. The CDR3 bases are TGTGCCAGCAGTTACTCAATACAGTATCAGCCCCAGCATTTT.

This clone occurred a few times. This chain uses TRBV19 with TRBJ1-1, with 7 nucleotides matching TRBD1. The germline CDR1 and CDR2 sequences are LNHDA and SQIVND (reference sequence). The CDR3 sequence is 13 residues long. Trimming cost V 1 base and J 7 bases; bases outside gene matches: 3. CDR3 residues: CASSIGQGDEAFF. Here the CDR3 DNA reads TGTGCCAGTAGTATAGGACAGGGAGATGAAGCTTTCTTT.

This rearrangement joins TRBV11-2 to TRBJ2-1; TRBD1 aligns across 12 bases. CDR1 is SGHAT, CDR2 FQNNGV, per germline. The junction had 15 bases not matched to a gene; V was cut back by 5 bases and J by 10 bases. The length of the CDR3 is 17 residues. CDR3: CASSVGVGTGGFWEQFF. The CDR3 nucleotides read TGTGCCAGCAGCGTAGGGGTTGGGACAGGGGGCTTTTGGGAGCAGTTCTTC.

This chain links TRBV7-9 with TRBJ1-2; 9 bases agree with TRBD1. J was trimmed by 2 bases and V by 5 bases; bases with no gene match: 6. There are 15 residues in the CDR3. Germline values: CDR1 SEHNR, CDR2 FQNEAQ (reference sequence). Written as DNA, the CDR3 is TGTGCCAGCAGCAGCCGGGACAGGGACAACTATGGCTACACCTTC. Its protein is CASSSRDRDNYGYTF. Filled out from reference TRBV7-9 and TRBJ1-2, the complete variable domain reads DTGVSQNPRHKITKRGQNVTFRCDPISEHNRLYWYRQTLGQGPEFLTYFQNEAQLEKSRLLSDRFSAERPKGSFSTLEIQRTEQGDSAMYLCASSSRDRDNYGYTFGSGTRLTVV.